The following is a TCR beta chain sequence with its context. The data were taken from a study of blood T cell repertoires in COVID-19. At the level of the study: Acute and convalescent COVID-19 specimens originated in the United States, Italy and Spain. Nucleic acid was either cDNA or gDNA, and it came from T cells, B-cell-depleted T cells, or PBMCs.

CDR1 is SQVTM and CDR2 is ANQGSEA in the germline V gene. CDR3 length: 14 amino acids. Trimming took 8 bases from V and 2 from J, leaving 16 bases between them. Authors' data handling: The assay estimated nucleated cells by amplifying reference gene primers. The method was immunoSEQ multiplex PCR; TCRdb's version includes in-frame clones alone and lacks a portion of them. V and J calls and clone size come straight from that table; D and trimming were deduced from the DNA. The sample lists around 300,000 clones; about 89% were seen once. Sequencing was done on a sample of peripheral blood. The clonotype was recovered from a man aged 50-60 years with acute or convalescent COVID-19. The chain links TRBV29-1 to TRBJ2-1; D is perhaps TRBD2 (5 bases). The DNA for the CDR3 is TGCAGCTTAGACGTTACGGGGACCTACAATGAGCAGTTCTTC. This codes for CSLDVTGTYNEQFF.